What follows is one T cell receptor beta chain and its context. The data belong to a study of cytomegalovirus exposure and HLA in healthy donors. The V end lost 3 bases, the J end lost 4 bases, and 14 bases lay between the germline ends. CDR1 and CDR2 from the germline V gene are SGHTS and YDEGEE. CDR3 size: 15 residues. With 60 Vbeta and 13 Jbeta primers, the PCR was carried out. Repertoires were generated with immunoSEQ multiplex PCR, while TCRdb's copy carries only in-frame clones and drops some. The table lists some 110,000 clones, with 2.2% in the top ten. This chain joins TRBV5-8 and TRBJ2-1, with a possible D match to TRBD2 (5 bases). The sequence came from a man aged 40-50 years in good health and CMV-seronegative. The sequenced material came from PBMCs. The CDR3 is CASSSSGDWYNEQFF. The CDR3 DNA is TGTGCCAGCAGCTCAAGCGGTGATTGGTACAATGAGCAGTTCTTC.